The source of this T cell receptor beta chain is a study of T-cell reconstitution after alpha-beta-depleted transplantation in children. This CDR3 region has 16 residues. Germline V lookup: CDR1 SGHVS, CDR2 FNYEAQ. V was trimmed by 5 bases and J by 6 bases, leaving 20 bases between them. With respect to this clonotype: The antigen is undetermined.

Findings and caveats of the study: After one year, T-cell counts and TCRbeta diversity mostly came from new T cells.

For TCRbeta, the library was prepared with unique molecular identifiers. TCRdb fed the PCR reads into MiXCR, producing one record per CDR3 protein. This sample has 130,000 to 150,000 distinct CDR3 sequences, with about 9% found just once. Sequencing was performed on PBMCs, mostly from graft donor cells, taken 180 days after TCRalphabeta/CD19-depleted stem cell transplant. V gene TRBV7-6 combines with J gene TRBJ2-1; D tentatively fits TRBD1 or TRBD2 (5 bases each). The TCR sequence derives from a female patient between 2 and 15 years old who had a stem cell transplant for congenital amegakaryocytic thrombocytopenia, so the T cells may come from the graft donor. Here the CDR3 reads CASSPPTGTAGNEQFF. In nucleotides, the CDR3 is TGTGCCAGCAGCCCACCGACCGGGACCGCTGGCAATGAGCAGTTCTTC. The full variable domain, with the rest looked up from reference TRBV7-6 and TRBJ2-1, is GAGVSQSPRYKVTKRGQDVALRCDPISGHVSLYWYRQALGQGPEFLTYFNYEAQQDKSGLPNDRFSAERPEGSISTLTIQRTEQRDSAMYRCASSPPTGTAGNEQFFGPGTRLTVL.